The 23 T cell receptor beta chains listed next were all sequenced from one sample in a study of OX40 agonist ivuxolimab in advanced cancers. Sequenced by immunoSEQ multiplex PCR; TCRdb stores in-frame clones only, minus some. The repertoire consists of approximately 68,000 clones, with 92% occurring once and the leading ten covering roughly 10%. The sample was CD4+ or CD8+ T cells sorted from blood, taken in a trial of the OX40 agonist ivuxolimab. These TCRs come from an adult with an advanced solid tumor such as melanoma, head and neck, liver or kidney cancer.

CDR3 sequence: CASTERGDYEQYF. CDR3 nucleotides: TGTGCCAGCACCGAACGAGGGGACTACGAGCAGTACTTC. The rearrangement links TRBV2 to TRBJ2-7, with D perhaps TRBD1 or TRBD2 (5 bases each). In germline, CDR1 is SNHLY, CDR2 FYNNEI. CDR3 size: 13 residues. Trimming took off 7 bases at V and 3 bases at J, with 13 bases between the two ends.

The V gene is TRBV6-5, the J gene TRBJ1-2; D gene uncertain. V gave up 6 bases and J gave up 5 bases, with 19 bases separating them. The CDR3 covers 15 residues. Germline loops: CDR1 MNHEY, CDR2 SVGAGI. CDR3 sequence (DNA): TGTGCCAGCAGGACGGTAACACAGACTACTTATGGCTACACCTTC. Protein: CASRTVTQTTYGYTF.

The rearrangement links TRBV4-3 to TRBJ1-1; no reliable D call. Germline V gene lookup returns CDR1 LGHNA and CDR2 YSLEER. CDR3 size: 16 residues. Trimming took off 3 bases at V and 7 bases at J, with 21 bases between the two ends. The CDR3 spells CASSQELDGAWVEAFF. CDR3 coding DNA: TGCGCCAGCAGCCAGGAACTGGACGGAGCCTGGGTTGAAGCTTTCTTT.

The count of this clone is one. The CDR3 here is CASSTERGTNSYEQYF. The CDR3 coding sequence is TGTGCCAGCAGCACCGAACGGGGGACAAACTCCTACGAGCAGTACTTC. The chain uses TRBV7-2 and TRBJ2-7, with D perhaps TRBD1 or TRBD2 (6 bases each). V lost 5 bases, J lost 0 bases, and 17 bases lay in between. The CDR3 has 16 residues. Per germline, CDR1 SGHTA and CDR2 FQGNSA. The complete variable domain, with remaining parts taken from reference TRBV7-2 and TRBJ2-7, reads GAGVSQSPSNKVTEKGKDVELRCDPISGHTALYWYRQSLGQGLEFLIYFQGNSAPDKSGLPSDRFSAERTGGSVSTLTIQRTQQEDSAVYLCASSTERGTNSYEQYFGPGTRLTVT.

The rearrangement uses TRBV30 and TRBJ1-2; TRBD1 agrees at 10 bases. V was clipped by 1 base and J by 8 bases; unmatched bases: 4. This CDR3 spans 13 amino acids. The germline gives CDR1 GTSNPN, CDR2 SVGIG (reference sequence). The CDR3 here is CAWSAGTGEGYTF. The CDR3, as DNA: TGTGCCTGGAGTGCCGGGACAGGGGAAGGCTACACCTTC. Together with reference TRBV30 and TRBJ1-2, the CDR3 gives the full variable domain: SQTIHQWPATLVQPVGSPLSLECTVEGTSNPNLYWYRQAAGRGLQLLFYSVGIGQISSEVPQNLSASRPQDRQFILSSKKLLLSDSGFYLCAWSAGTGEGYTFGSGTRLTVV.

The chain links TRBV7-2 to TRBJ2-5; maybe TRBD1 (5 bases). Per germline, CDR1 SGHTA and CDR2 FQGNSA. The CDR3 has 14 amino acids. V lost 5 bases, J lost 6 bases, and 16 bases lay in between. The CDR3 loop is CASSPGAGWQTQYF. As DNA, the CDR3 is TGTGCCAGCAGCCCTGGGGCAGGGTGGCAGACCCAGTACTTC.

V gene TRBV7-9 combines with J gene TRBJ2-3; the match to TRBD1 covers 8 bases. CDR3 length: 15 residues. The V and J ends lost 5 bases and 0 bases, in that order; junction bases with no gene match: 4. In germline, CDR1 is SEHNR, CDR2 FQNEAQ (reference sequence). CDR3 nucleotide sequence: TGTGCCAGCAGCCCGGGACAGGCTAGCACAGATACGCAGTATTTT. Translated, it gives CASSPGQASTDTQYF.

The sample holds a few counts of this clone. This rearrangement joins TRBV9 to TRBJ2-5; D may be TRBD1 or TRBD2 (5 bases each). V lost 0 bases to trimming and J lost 7 bases, with 13 bases between them. Germline values: CDR1 SGDLS, CDR2 YYNGEE. The CDR3 contains 14 residues. CDR3 bases: TGTGCCAGCAGCGTAGGTTGGGGGTCCGGGACCCAGTACTTC. This codes for CASSVGWGSGTQYF.

This chain connects TRBV5-6 to TRBJ1-1; D might be TRBD1 (6 bases). V was cut by 2 bases and J by 6 bases, with 11 bases left in between. Per the germline V gene, CDR1 is SGHDT and CDR2 is YYEEEE. The CDR3 is 13 residues long. CDR3 coding DNA: TGTGCCAGCAGCTTCATTGGGGGCCCTGAAGCTTTCTTT. It encodes CASSFIGGPEAFF.

The chain combines TRBV9 with TRBJ1-1; perhaps TRBD1 as D (6 bases). V lost 3 bases and J 1 base, leaving 13 bases between the germline ends. This CDR3 is built from 15 residues. Looked up from germline, CDR1 is SGDLS and CDR2 is YYNGEE. The CDR3 loop is CASSGTGTTNTEAFF. In DNA, the CDR3 is TGTGCCAGCAGCGGAACCGGGACAACGAACACTGAAGCTTTCTTT.

The genes are TRBV7-9 and TRBJ2-3, with TRBD1 matching over 7 bases. CDR3 length: 18 residues. V lost 5 bases to trimming and J lost 0 bases; unmatched junction nucleotides: 14. The germline CDR1 and CDR2 sequences are SEHNR and FQNEAQ (reference sequence). CDR3 DNA sequence: TGTGCCAGCAGCAAATACAGGGGAGAGGGGCATAGCACAGATACGCAGTATTTT. Protein product: CASSKYRGEGHSTDTQYF. Based on the CDR3 plus reference TRBV7-9 and TRBJ2-3, the full variable domain is DTGVSQNPRHKITKRGQNVTFRCDPISEHNRLYWYRQTLGQGPEFLTYFQNEAQLEKSRLLSDRFSAERPKGSFSTLEIQRTEQGDSAMYLCASSKYRGEGHSTDTQYFGPGTRLTVL.

The chain has TRBV4-1 and TRBJ2-3; weak D call: TRBD2 (5 bases). Trimming took 0 bases from V and 3 from J, leaving 7 bases between them. The CDR3 has 14 residues. Per the germline V gene, CDR1 is MGHRA and CDR2 is YSYEKL. Written as DNA, the CDR3 is TGCGCCAGCAGCCAAGATCCGGGGACAGATACGCAGTATTTT. Translating it yields CASSQDPGTDTQYF.

This clone was observed a few times. The chain joins TRBV4-1 to TRBJ2-7; 7 bases line up with TRBD2. This CDR3 contains 14 residues. V was clipped by 2 bases and J by 3 bases; unmatched bases: 4. Germline V gene sequence: CDR1 MGHRA, CDR2 YSYEKL. This CDR3 is CASSQPGGGYEQYF. The DNA for the CDR3 is TGCGCCAGCAGCCAACCGGGCGGGGGCTACGAGCAGTACTTC.

For this clone: This likely comes from a read error, as the CDR3 has no conserved phenylalanine or tryptophan at its end. The chain couples TRBV13 to TRBJ2-7; possibly TRBD1 or TRBD2 for D (6 bases each). The CDR3 runs to 15 residues. Germline CDR1 and CDR2: PRHDT and FYEKMQ (reference sequence). V was clipped by 3 bases and J by 5 bases, with 17 bases between them. The CDR3 DNA follows: TGTGCCAGCAGCTTTCTTCGGGGGCTGGCGGACGAGCAGTACCTC. Translation gives CASSFLRGLADEQYL.

Concerning this clone itself: At one boundary the junction diverges from the germline segment, which might be a read error. The V gene is TRBV19, the J gene TRBJ2-1; D remains ambiguous. The CDR3 contains 13 residues. Germline V gene sequence: CDR1 LNHDA, CDR2 SQIVND (reference sequence). The CDR3 spells CASSHQPALEEFF. The CDR3 nucleotides are TGTGCCAGTAGTCACCAACCCGCCCTTGAGGAGTTCTTC. Full variable domain (remainder filled in from reference TRBV19 and TRBJ2-1): DGGITQSPKYLFRKEGQNVTLSCEQNLNHDAMYWYRQDPGQGLRLIYYSQIVNDFQKGDIAEGYSVSREKKESFPLTVTSAQKNPTAFYLCASSHQPALEEFFGPGTRLTVL.

The chain couples TRBV6-6 to TRBJ1-2, with D possibly being TRBD1 (6 bases). Germline CDR1 and CDR2: MNHNY and SVGAGI (reference sequence). V lost 6 bases, J lost 5 bases, and 16 bases lay in between. The CDR3 contains 14 residues. The CDR3 DNA is TGTGCCAGCAGCATGGACAGCGACGAGTATGGCTACACCTTC. This sequence encodes CASSMDSDEYGYTF.

This sequence joins TRBV5-1 and TRBJ1-3, with unresolved D. The V gene's germline CDR1 is SGHRS and CDR2 YFSETQ. Between the trimmed V and J ends, which lost 0 bases and 4 bases, there was a span of 11 bases. This CDR3 region has 15 residues. CDR3 coding DNA: TGCGCCAGCAGCTTGGATGAGGGTACGGGAAACACCATATATTTT. This gives the protein CASSLDEGTGNTIYF.

This clone was seen just once. The V and J genes are TRBV25-1 and TRBJ1-6; D remains unclear. The V gene's germline CDR1 is MGHDK and CDR2 SYGVNS. The CDR3 sequence is 12 residues long. Trimming took off 3 bases at V and 11 bases at J, with 8 bases between the two ends. CDR3 nucleotide sequence: TGTGCCAGCAGTGACCCCCTTACACCCCTCCACTTT. Translating gives CASSDPLTPLHF.

The chain employs TRBV21-1 and TRBJ1-2. TRBV21-1 is a pseudogene segment. The CDR3 is 13 residues long. CDR3 region: CASSKVSGWGYTF. Here the CDR3 DNA reads TGTGCCAGCAGCAAAGTTTCGGGATGGGGCTACACCTTC.

The J gene is TRBJ2-7, the V gene TRBV4-3, with 10 positions matching TRBD1. V dropped 0 bases and J dropped 3; count of bases not matched to a gene: 5. Germline-derived CDR1 and CDR2 are LGHNA and YSLEER. CDR3 length: 16 amino acids. The CDR3 spells CASSQDRGTGVYEQYF. The CDR3 DNA follows: TGCGCCAGCAGCCAAGACCGGGGGACAGGGGTCTACGAGCAGTACTTC.

The V gene is TRBV6-1, the J gene TRBJ2-5; D is ambiguous. TRBJ2-7 matches the DNA end more closely, so the J call is doubtful. The CDR3 sequence is 15 residues long. Germline V CDR1 and CDR2: MNHNS, SASEGT. CDR3 protein: CASSEAIVPNYEQYF. The CDR3, as DNA: TGTGCCAGCAGTGAAGCGATTGTTCCCAACTACGAGCAGTACTTC.

CDR3 residues: CASSPRSLGAYEQYF. In nucleotides, the CDR3 is TGTGCCAGCAGCCCGAGAAGCCTAGGCGCCTACGAGCAGTACTTC. The chain carries TRBV11-2 and TRBJ2-7, with unresolved D. This CDR3 region has 15 residues. Germline values: CDR1 SGHAT, CDR2 FQNNGV. V lost 5 bases, J lost 2 bases, and 16 bases lay in between.

The chain combines TRBV2 with TRBJ2-5; TRBD2 agrees at 13 bases. Germline V gene sequence: CDR1 SNHLY, CDR2 FYNNEI. This CDR3 has 16 residues. With 10 bases clipped from V and 0 bases from J, the junction kept 8 bases outside the gene matches. The CDR3 loop is CAKGTSGDLYQETQYF. CDR3 DNA: TGTGCCAAGGGGACTAGCGGGGACCTGTACCAAGAGACCCAGTACTTC. Variable domain in full (rest from reference TRBV2 and TRBJ2-5): EPEVTQTPSHQVTQMGQEVILRCVPISNHLYFYWYRQILGQKVEFLVSFYNNEISEKSEIFDDQFSVERPDGSNFTLKIRSTKLEDSAMYFCAKGTSGDLYQETQYFGPGTRLLVL.